The T cell receptor (beta chain) under discussion was sequenced for a study of Ad26.COV2.S vaccination and SARS-CoV-2 variants. Across the whole study: Doses of Ad26.COV2.S were injected into muscle once or twice, 56 days apart. Study observations and caveats: Responses of spike-specific T cells (both CD8+ and CD4+) reportedly showed substantial breadth after vaccination.

Treatment here: roughly 18 received Ad26.COV2.S at low or high dose, single or two shots; about 5 received placebo; per-sample allocation not given. Specimens were obtained on day 63 following the first vaccine or placebo injection. TCRdb's table, derived via immunoSEQ multiplex PCR, lists solely in-frame clones and lacks some. The sample consists of roughly 270,000 clones, roughly 86% of them appearing once. Germline CDR1 KGHSH, CDR2 LQKENI. The CDR3 runs to 15 residues. V shed 3 bases and J shed 0 bases, with 8 bases lying between them. For this clone: As yet, its antigen is unknown.

This specimen consisted of peripheral blood, obtained in a trial of Ad26.COV2.S vaccine versus placebo. This chain connects TRBV18 to TRBJ1-4; D is unclear. The TCR comes from a person aged 18 to 59 who received the Ad26.COV2.S COVID-19 vaccine or a placebo. The CDR3 DNA sequence: TGTGCCAGCTCACCCCGAGATGCAACTAATGAAAAACTGTTTTTT. This sequence encodes CASSPRDATNEKLFF.